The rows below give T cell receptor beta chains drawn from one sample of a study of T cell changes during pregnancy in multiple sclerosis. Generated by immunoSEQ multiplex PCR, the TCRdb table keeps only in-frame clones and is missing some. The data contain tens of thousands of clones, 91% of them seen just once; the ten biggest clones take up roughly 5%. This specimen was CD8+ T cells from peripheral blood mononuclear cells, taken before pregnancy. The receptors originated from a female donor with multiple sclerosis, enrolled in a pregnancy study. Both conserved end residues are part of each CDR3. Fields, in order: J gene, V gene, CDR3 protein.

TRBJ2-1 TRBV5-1 CASSLVLAGGYNEQFF
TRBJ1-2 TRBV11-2 CASSLGGDYGYTF
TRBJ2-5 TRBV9 CASSGGTALGEETQYF
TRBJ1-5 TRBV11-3 CASSLDDRSDTGTNQPQHF
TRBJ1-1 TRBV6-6 CASRLGTATEAFF
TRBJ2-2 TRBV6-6 CASSYPDSTGELFF
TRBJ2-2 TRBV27 CASSPRQVNTGELFF
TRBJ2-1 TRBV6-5 CASSTPRRAEQFF
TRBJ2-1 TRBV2 CASREGAGDYNEQFF
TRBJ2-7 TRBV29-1 CSVEAGSYEQYF
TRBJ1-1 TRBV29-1 CSVDSGAPEAFF
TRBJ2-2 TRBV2 CASSEISGARNTGELFF
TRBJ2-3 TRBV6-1 CASSGTSGGAIDTQYF
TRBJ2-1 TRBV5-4 CASSLAAEPYNEQFF
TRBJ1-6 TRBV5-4 CASSYTSNSPLHF
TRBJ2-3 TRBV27 CASSLTGPDTQYF
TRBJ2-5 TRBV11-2 CASSYRTGSQETQYF
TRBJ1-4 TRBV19 CASTTGQLPGKLFF
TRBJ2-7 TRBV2 CASMVVLGEQYF
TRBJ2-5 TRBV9 CASSDRGGPQETQYF